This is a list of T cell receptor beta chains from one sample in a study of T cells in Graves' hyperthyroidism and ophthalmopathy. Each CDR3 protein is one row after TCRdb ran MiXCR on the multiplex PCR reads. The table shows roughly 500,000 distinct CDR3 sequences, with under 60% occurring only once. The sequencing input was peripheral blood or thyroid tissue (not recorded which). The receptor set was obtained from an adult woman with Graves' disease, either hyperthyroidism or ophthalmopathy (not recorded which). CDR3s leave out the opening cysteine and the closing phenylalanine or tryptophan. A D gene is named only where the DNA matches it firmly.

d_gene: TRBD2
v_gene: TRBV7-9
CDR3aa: ASSSGTSGDKQY

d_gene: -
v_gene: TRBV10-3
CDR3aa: ATQGWDINQPQY

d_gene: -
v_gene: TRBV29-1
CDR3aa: SVAGRAPEAF

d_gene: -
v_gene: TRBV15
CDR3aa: ATSRETGAVAEAF

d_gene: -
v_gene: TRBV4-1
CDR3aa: ASSPRQRGSQPQH

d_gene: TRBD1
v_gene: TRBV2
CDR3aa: ASSRRDRDSPLH

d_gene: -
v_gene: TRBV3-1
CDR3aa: ASSQWSNQPQH

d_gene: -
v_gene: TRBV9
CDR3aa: ARVGRFESPLH

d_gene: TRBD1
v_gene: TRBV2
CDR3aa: ASSTGGQGDQPQH

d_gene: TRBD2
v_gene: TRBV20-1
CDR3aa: SARVGGPSDTQY

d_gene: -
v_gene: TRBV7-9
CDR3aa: ASSTGRSRLF

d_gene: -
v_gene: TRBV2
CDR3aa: ASSEARGRNYGYT

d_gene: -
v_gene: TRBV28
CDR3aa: AGLRPPGPEAF

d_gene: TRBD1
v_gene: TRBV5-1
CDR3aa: ASRPDAGTGVLPPMNTEAF